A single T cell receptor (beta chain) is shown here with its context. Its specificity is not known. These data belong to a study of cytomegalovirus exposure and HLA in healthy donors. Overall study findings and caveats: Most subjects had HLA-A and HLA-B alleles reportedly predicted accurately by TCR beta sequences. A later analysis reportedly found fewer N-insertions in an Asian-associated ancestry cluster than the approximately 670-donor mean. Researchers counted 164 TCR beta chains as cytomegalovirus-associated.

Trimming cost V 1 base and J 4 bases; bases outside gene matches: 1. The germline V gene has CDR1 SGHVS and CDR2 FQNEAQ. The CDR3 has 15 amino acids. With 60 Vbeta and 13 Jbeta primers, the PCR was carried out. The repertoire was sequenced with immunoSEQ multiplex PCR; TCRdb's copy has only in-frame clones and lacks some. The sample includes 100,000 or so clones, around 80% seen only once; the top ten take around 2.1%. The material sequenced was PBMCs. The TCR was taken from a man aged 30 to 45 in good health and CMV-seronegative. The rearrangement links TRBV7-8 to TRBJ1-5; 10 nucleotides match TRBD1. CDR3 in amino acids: CASSLGGQGNQPQHF. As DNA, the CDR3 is TGTGCCAGCAGCTTAGGGGGACAGGGGAATCAGCCCCAGCATTTT.